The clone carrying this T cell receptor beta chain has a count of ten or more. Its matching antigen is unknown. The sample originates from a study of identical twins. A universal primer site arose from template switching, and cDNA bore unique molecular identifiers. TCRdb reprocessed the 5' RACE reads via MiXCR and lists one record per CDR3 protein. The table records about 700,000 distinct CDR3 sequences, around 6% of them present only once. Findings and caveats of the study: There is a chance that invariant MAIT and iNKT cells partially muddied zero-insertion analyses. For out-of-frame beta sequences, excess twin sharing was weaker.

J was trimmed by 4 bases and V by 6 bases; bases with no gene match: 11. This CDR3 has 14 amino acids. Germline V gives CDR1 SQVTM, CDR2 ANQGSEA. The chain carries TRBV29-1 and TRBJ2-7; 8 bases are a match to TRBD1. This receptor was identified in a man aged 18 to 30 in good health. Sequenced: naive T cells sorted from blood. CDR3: CSVRVRTGPYEQYF. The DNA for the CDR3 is TGCAGCGTCCGAGTCCGGACAGGGCCGTACGAGCAGTACTTC.